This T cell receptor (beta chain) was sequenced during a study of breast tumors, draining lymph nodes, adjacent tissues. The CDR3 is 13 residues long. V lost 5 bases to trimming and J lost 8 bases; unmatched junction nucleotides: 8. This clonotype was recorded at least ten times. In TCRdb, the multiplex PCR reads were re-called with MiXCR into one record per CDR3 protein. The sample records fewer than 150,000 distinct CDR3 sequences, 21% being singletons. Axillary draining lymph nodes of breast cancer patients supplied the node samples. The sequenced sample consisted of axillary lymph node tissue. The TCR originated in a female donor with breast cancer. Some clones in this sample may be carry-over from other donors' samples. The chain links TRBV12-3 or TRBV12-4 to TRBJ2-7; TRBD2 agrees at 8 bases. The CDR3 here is CASSIPGTSKQYF. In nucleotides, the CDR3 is TGTGCCAGCAGTATACCCGGGACTAGTAAGCAGTACTTC.